This passage covers 25 T cell receptor beta chains from one sample sequenced in a study of response to subunit inactivated influenza vaccine. TCRdb recomputed calls from the RT-PCR reads with MiXCR, one row per CDR3 protein. The table shows some 550,000 distinct CDR3 sequences, with under 30% occurring only once. The data also belong to a second study, concerning T cells expressing NK-cell markers. This second report adds: 5'RACE template switching built TCR beta cDNA with unique molecular identifiers.

The sample was CD4+ T cells sorted from PBMCs, taken 11 to 12 days after vaccination. The receptors come from a man between 50 and 59 years old who received an inactivated influenza vaccine.

The CDR3 nucleotides are TGTGCCAGCAGTTTAGAGAGGGGGACAGGGGGCCGTGGCTACACCTTC. Amino acid sequence: CASSLERGTGGRGYTF. The chain couples TRBV6-5 to TRBJ1-2; TRBD1 agrees at 12 bases. V was pared by 4 bases and J by 7 bases, with 10 bases of the junction left unmatched. Germline V gene data show CDR1 as MNHEY and CDR2 as SVGAGI. CDR3 length: 16 amino acids.

This clonotype has a handful of counts. The chain uses TRBV5-1 and TRBJ1-5; D remains ambiguous. The CDR3 has 15 amino acids. The V and J ends lost 7 bases and 4 bases respectively, with 18 bases between them. Germline-derived CDR1 and CDR2 are SGHRS and YFSETQ. In nucleotides, the CDR3 is TGCGCCAGCCCCCTGATGGGAGCAAATAATCAGCCCCAGCATTTT. It specifies CASPLMGANNQPQHF.

This clonotype was detected only a few times. The chain is built from TRBV3-1 and TRBJ1-1, with D unresolved. Per the germline V gene, CDR1 is LGHDT and CDR2 is YNNKEL (reference sequence). The ends were cut back, 1 base at V and 10 bases at J, with 10 bases in the middle. There are 12 residues in the CDR3. In nucleotides, the CDR3 is TGTGCCAGCAGCCAAGGTCCCTCAGCAGCTTTCTTT. It specifies CASSQGPSAAFF.

The chain is built from TRBV5-1 and TRBJ2-5; 11 bases fit TRBD2. This CDR3 has 15 amino acids. Looked up from germline, CDR1 is SGHRS and CDR2 is YFSETQ. Losses at the gene ends were 3 bases for V and 2 bases for J; bases not matched to a gene: 3. This CDR3 reads CASSSLAGAQETQYF. The CDR3 nucleotides read TGCGCCAGCAGCTCACTAGCGGGAGCACAAGAGACCCAGTACTTC.

V and J are TRBV10-3 and TRBJ2-3; D is unresolved. Germline V CDR1 and CDR2: ENHRY, SYGVKD. The V end was cut by 2 bases, the J end by 0 bases, with 15 bases between. The CDR3 contains 17 residues. CDR3 amino acids: CAISEPRVGSSTDTQYF. The CDR3 DNA sequence: TGTGCCATCAGTGAGCCAAGGGTGGGTTCTAGCACAGATACGCAGTATTTT.

The rearrangement uses TRBV6-1 and TRBJ2-4; tentatively, D is TRBD1 (6 bases). The CDR3 extends over 13 amino acids. V was trimmed by 7 bases and J by 4 bases, leaving 11 bases between them. Germline V CDR1 and CDR2: MNHNS, SASEGT. DNA of the CDR3: TGTGCCAGCAACAGGGCCCTTAAAAACATTCAGTACTTC. It yields the protein CASNRALKNIQYF.

Only a few counts were recorded for this clonotype. The J gene is TRBJ1-2, the V gene TRBV20-1; D ambiguous. CDR1 is DFQATT, CDR2 SNEGSKA, per germline (reference sequence). This CDR3 region has 18 residues. The V end lost 3 bases, the J end lost 0 bases, and 23 bases lay between the germline ends. The CDR3 reads CSARARTWEDKANYGYTF. The DNA for the CDR3 is TGCAGTGCTAGGGCTCGAACCTGGGAGGATAAAGCTAACTATGGCTACACCTTC.

A few counts support this clonotype. J is TRBJ2-7 and V is TRBV14, with D possibly matching TRBD2 (5 bases). Trimming took off 1 base at V and 0 bases at J, with 7 bases between the two ends. Germline loops: CDR1 SGHDN, CDR2 FVKESK. CDR3 length equals 14 residues. CDR3 DNA: TGTGCCAGCAGCCAAGCACTAGGCTCCTACGAGCAGTACTTC. It translates to CASSQALGSYEQYF. Drawing the rest from reference TRBV14 and TRBJ2-7, the complete variable domain is EAGVTQFPSHSVIEKGQTVTLRCDPISGHDNLYWYRRVMGKEIKFLLHFVKESKQDESGMPNNRFLAERTGGTYSTLKVQPAELEDSGVYFCASSQALGSYEQYFGPGTRLTVT.

This clonotype has just a few counts. J is TRBJ2-5 and V is TRBV4-1, with 8 bases fitting TRBD1. Germline CDR1 is MGHRA and CDR2 is YSYEKL. The CDR3 has 17 amino acids. Germline trimming cut 2 bases from V and 5 bases from J; bases unmatched to any gene: 13. The CDR3 DNA follows: TGCGCCAGCAGCCAATTTCCCCCGCAGGGGGCTCGTGAGACCCAGTACTTC. Translated, it gives CASSQFPPQGARETQYF.

The chain has TRBV12-3 or TRBV12-4 and TRBJ2-7, with 10 bases lining up with TRBD1. Losses at the gene ends were 4 bases for V and 3 bases for J; bases not matched to a gene: 6. The length of the CDR3 is 15 residues. CDR3 nucleotides: TGTGCCAGCAGTTCCCCGGACAGGGGGATCTACGAGCAGTACTTC. Translating it yields CASSSPDRGIYEQYF.

The genes are TRBV28 and TRBJ1-5, with D possibly being TRBD1 (5 bases). Germline lookup yields CDR1 MDHEN and CDR2 SYDVKM. V was shortened by 4 bases and J by 5 bases, with 6 bases between the two germline ends. This CDR3 has 12 amino acids. The CDR3 is CASSWGDQPQHF. The CDR3 nucleotides read TGTGCCAGCAGTTGGGGGGATCAGCCCCAGCATTTT.

The table lists this clonotype with a few counts. The rearrangement uses TRBV5-1 and TRBJ1-3; TRBD1 is a possible D gene (5 bases). This CDR3 is 14 amino acids long. V lost 0 bases and J lost 2, with 6 bases in between. The germline gives CDR1 SGHRS, CDR2 YFSETQ. The CDR3 coding sequence is TGCGCCAGCAGCTTGGAGGGGCCTGGAAACACCATATATTTT. This encodes CASSLEGPGNTIYF. Filled out from reference TRBV5-1 and TRBJ1-3, the complete variable domain reads KAGVTQTPRYLIKTRGQQVTLSCSPISGHRSVSWYQQTPGQGLQFLFEYFSETQRNKGNFPGRFSGRQFSNSRSEMNVSTLELGDSALYLCASSLEGPGNTIYFGEGSWLTVV.

There are a few counts of this clonotype. V gene TRBV24-1 combines with J gene TRBJ2-1; D unresolved. The V gene's germline CDR1 is KGHDR and CDR2 SFDVKD. This CDR3 has 13 amino acids. V gave up 1 base and J gave up 6 bases, with 6 bases separating them. This CDR3 is CATSDFGSNEQFF. The DNA of the CDR3 is TGTGCCACCAGTGATTTCGGATCCAATGAGCAGTTCTTC.

This chain connects TRBV3-1 to TRBJ1-5; D uncertain. Germline V gene data show CDR1 as LGHDT and CDR2 as YNNKEL (reference sequence). The CDR3 contains 13 residues. The V gene lost 8 bases and the J gene lost 2 bases, with 10 bases spanning the gap. As DNA, the CDR3 is TGTGCCAGCGCAGGTACCGGCAATCAGCCCCAGCATTTT. This sequence encodes CASAGTGNQPQHF.

The genes are TRBV20-1 and TRBJ2-7; TRBD1 might be the D (5 bases). The V gene's germline CDR1 is DFQATT and CDR2 SNEGSKA (reference sequence). Trimming pared 1 base from V and 2 bases from J, leaving 15 bases between. CDR3 length equals 15 residues. The CDR3 spells CSARAYRTETYEQYF. CDR3 DNA: TGCAGTGCTAGAGCGTACAGGACGGAGACCTACGAGCAGTACTTC.

This chain connects TRBV10-3 to TRBJ1-5, with TRBD1 matching 9 bases. The CDR3 sequence is 15 residues long. Trimming cost V 3 bases and J 4 bases; bases outside gene matches: 4. Germline-derived CDR1 and CDR2 are ENHRY and SYGVKD. This CDR3 is CAISERQGGNQPQHF. The CDR3 region has the DNA TGTGCCATCAGTGAAAGACAGGGGGGAAATCAGCCCCAGCATTTT.

This sequence joins TRBV18 and TRBJ2-3; D is unresolved. This CDR3 is 13 amino acids long. Trimming cost V 2 bases and J 2 bases, with 5 bases left between them. CDR1 is KGHSH and CDR2 is LQKENI in the germline V gene. This chain's CDR3 is CASSPTATDTQYF. The CDR3 DNA reads TGTGCCAGCTCACCAACCGCCACAGATACGCAGTATTTT.

V gene TRBV5-6 combines with J gene TRBJ1-6; D might be TRBD1 (6 bases). The CDR3 sequence is 15 residues long. Germline-derived CDR1 and CDR2 are SGHDT and YYEEEE. Trimming left V 0 bases short and J 10 bases short, with 14 bases between. The CDR3 bases are TGTGCCAGCAGCTTGGGGAGGACAGCGTCCTCACCCCTCCACTTT. Encoded protein: CASSLGRTASSPLHF.

This clonotype was seen only once. The chain couples TRBV6-2 or TRBV6-3 to TRBJ2-6, with no clear D. The V end was cut by 2 bases, the J end by 4 bases, with 21 bases between. From germline, CDR1 is MNHEY and CDR2 SVGEGT. The CDR3 consists of 19 residues. The DNA of the CDR3 is TGTGCCAGCAGTTACCCCTCTCTGCAAAGGGTGAAAGGGGCCAACGTCCTGACTTTC. Protein: CASSYPSLQRVKGANVLTF.

This clonotype was seen more than once but under ten times. V and J are TRBV20-1 and TRBJ2-1, with D perhaps matching TRBD1 (6 bases). V shed 4 bases and J shed 5 bases, with 21 bases lying between them. CDR3 length: 16 amino acids. Per germline, CDR1 DFQATT and CDR2 SNEGSKA (reference sequence). The CDR3 sequence is CSATTPDGQLNNEQFF. CDR3 DNA: TGCAGTGCTACCACCCCCGACGGACAGTTAAACAATGAGCAGTTCTTC.

The rearrangement links TRBV30 to TRBJ2-3; no firm D call. Trimming stripped 2 bases from V and 2 bases from J, with 8 bases between. This CDR3 spans 13 amino acids. The germline V gene has CDR1 GTSNPN and CDR2 SVGIG (reference sequence). CDR3 coding DNA: TGTGCCTGGAGTATGGCGAACACAGATACGCAGTATTTT. Its translation is CAWSMANTDTQYF.

This clonotype was seen a handful of times. This chain connects TRBV6-1 to TRBJ2-7, with 9 nucleotides matching TRBD1. The germline V gene encodes CDR1 MNHNS and CDR2 SASEGT. The CDR3 length is 13 residues. After removal of 7 bases from V and 6 bases from J, the junction contained 7 bases not matched to a gene. CDR3 sequence reads: CASNPGQGGEQYF. The CDR3, as DNA: TGTGCCAGCAATCCGGGACAGGGAGGCGAGCAGTACTTC.

This clonotype was detected only a few times. V gene TRBV7-2 combines with J gene TRBJ2-2; D remains ambiguous. Per germline, CDR1 SGHTA and CDR2 FQGNSA. The CDR3 has 16 residues. Trimming took 7 bases from V and 1 from J, leaving 16 bases between them. Here the CDR3 reads CASNPLGRRNTGELFF. The CDR3 region has the DNA TGTGCCAGCAACCCCCTTGGACGGAGGAACACCGGGGAGCTGTTTTTT.

This sequence joins TRBV4-2 and TRBJ2-7, with no clear D. V lost 2 bases and J 5 bases, leaving 10 bases between the germline ends. The CDR3 totals 13 residues. Per germline, CDR1 LGHNA and CDR2 YNFKEQ. CDR3 DNA: TGTGCCAGCAGCCAACGTGGGGAAGACGAGCAGTACTTC. Residues: CASSQRGEDEQYF.

This rearrangement joins TRBV19 to TRBJ1-1, with D uncertain. The V end lost 3 bases, the J end lost 2 bases, and 7 bases lay between the germline ends. CDR3 size: 13 residues. Looked up from germline, CDR1 is LNHDA and CDR2 is SQIVND (reference sequence). Here the CDR3 DNA reads TGTGCCAGTAGTATGAAGGTAAACACTGAAGCTTTCTTT. Translated, it gives CASSMKVNTEAFF. The complete variable domain, with remaining parts taken from reference TRBV19 and TRBJ1-1, reads DGGITQSPKYLFRKEGQNVTLSCEQNLNHDAMYWYRQDPGQGLRLIYYSQIVNDFQKGDIAEGYSVSREKKESFPLTVTSAQKNPTAFYLCASSMKVNTEAFFGQGTRLTVV.